This T cell receptor beta chain was captured in a study of a mutant IDH1 vaccine in newly diagnosed glioma. For the study at large: Vaccination was launched 4-6 weeks after radiotherapy alone, or with temozolomide cycles. Treatment recipients were 62.5% male and roughly 38% female, and their mean age was approximately 42 years. Study-wide findings and caveats: Variations in leading peripheral T cell clonotypes appeared to have no connection with pseudoprogression.

The time point denotes: week 47, end of study. Every single dose of the vaccine, 300 ug of mutant IDH1 20-mer peptide, came with topical imiquimod. Eight vaccinations went to patients in weeks 1, 3, 5, 7, 11, 15, 19, 23. Trimming removed 5 bases from V and 7 bases from J; junction bases left unmatched: 6. In germline, CDR1 is SGHTA, CDR2 FQGNSA. The CDR3 loop spans 15 amino acids. This clone was counted a few times. Its cognate antigen is unknown. This table comes from immunoSEQ multiplex PCR, and its TCRdb copy is limited to in-frame clones, with some not included. The table lists some 40,000 clones, over 70% of them singletons.

J is TRBJ2-2 and V is TRBV7-2, with TRBD2 matching 11 bases. Sequencing used PBMCs, obtained from a glioma patient whose treatment included an IDH1 peptide vaccine. The sequence came from a man in his forties or fifties with glioma. The CDR3 DNA sequence: TGTGCCAGCAGCCGCCTAGCGGGAGGAGACGGGGAGCTGTTTTTT. Its protein product is CASSRLAGGDGELFF.